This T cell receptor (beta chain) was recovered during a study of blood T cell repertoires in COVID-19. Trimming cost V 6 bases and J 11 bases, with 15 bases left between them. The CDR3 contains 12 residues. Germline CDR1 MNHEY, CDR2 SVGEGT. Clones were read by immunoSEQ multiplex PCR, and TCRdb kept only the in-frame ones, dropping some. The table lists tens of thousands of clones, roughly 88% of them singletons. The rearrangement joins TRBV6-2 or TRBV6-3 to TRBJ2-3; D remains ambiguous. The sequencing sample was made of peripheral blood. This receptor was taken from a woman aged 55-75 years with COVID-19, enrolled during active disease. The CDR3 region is CASSLPGVGQYF. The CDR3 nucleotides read TGTGCCAGCAGCCTTCCCGGTGTTGGGCAGTATTTT.